The 25 T cell receptor beta chains below come from one sample, sequenced in a study of long-term antiretroviral therapy in people with HIV. Version v3.0 of the immunoSEQ assay ran at survey level. Profiling relied on immunoSEQ multiplex PCR, and the TCRdb table lists in-frame clones only, not all of them. The sample lists more than 10,000 clones, roughly 80% occurring once. Sample: unsorted PBMCs, taken 0.5 years before starting antiretroviral therapy. These receptors were collected from a woman in her thirties or forties with HIV.

This chain links TRBV13 with TRBJ2-1; 11 bases are shared with TRBD1. Per the germline V gene, CDR1 is PRHDT and CDR2 is FYEKMQ (reference sequence). The CDR3 totals 14 residues. V was clipped by 6 bases and J by 7 bases; unmatched bases: 5. The CDR3 here is CASRTGQGVNEQFF. The CDR3 DNA sequence: TGTGCCAGCAGAACGGGACAGGGGGTAAATGAGCAGTTCTTC.

V and J are TRBV6-5 and TRBJ1-1; maybe TRBD1 (5 bases). Germline V gene lookup returns CDR1 MNHEY and CDR2 SVGAGI. Trimming left V 6 bases short and J 6 bases short, with 14 bases between. This CDR3 comprises 13 residues. This chain's CDR3 is CASRSRAVAEAFF. CDR3 DNA: TGTGCCAGCAGATCCAGGGCGGTGGCTGAAGCTTTCTTT.

The chain joins TRBV9 to TRBJ1-3; a possible D gene is TRBD1 (6 bases). The ends were cut back, 0 bases at V and 0 bases at J, with 16 bases in the middle. This CDR3 is built from 18 residues. Germline CDR1 reads SGDLS; CDR2 reads YYNGEE. CDR3 DNA: TGTGCCAGCAGCGTAGGAGGGGGGGGCGCAATCTCTGGAAACACCATATATTTT. Protein: CASSVGGGGAISGNTIYF. Full variable domain (remainder filled in from reference TRBV9 and TRBJ1-3): DSGVTQTPKHLITATGQRVTLRCSPRSGDLSVYWYQQSLDQGLQFLIQYYNGEERAKGNILERFSAQQFPDLHSELNLSSLELGDSALYFCASSVGGGGAISGNTIYFGEGSWLTVV.

V gene TRBV5-6 combines with J gene TRBJ1-1, with D possibly TRBD1 on 5 matching bases. Trimming removed 0 bases from V and 11 bases from J, with 8 bases in between. This CDR3 contains 11 residues. CDR1 and CDR2 from the germline V gene are SGHDT and YYEEEE. The CDR3 DNA follows: TGTGCCAGCAGCTTGGGGGGGAATGCTTTCTTT. Translating gives CASSLGGNAFF.

J is TRBJ2-3 and V is TRBV5-1, with TRBD2 matching 8 bases. Germline CDR1 and CDR2: SGHRS and YFSETQ. This CDR3 region has 15 residues. The J segment lost 2 bases and the V segment lost 2 bases, leaving 4 bases of the junction unmatched. The CDR3 DNA sequence: TGCGCCAGCAGCTTTAGCGGGGTCCCCACAGATACGCAGTATTTT. It specifies CASSFSGVPTDTQYF.

This clone was seen a few times. The chain uses TRBV10-2 and TRBJ2-2; D perhaps matches TRBD2 (5 bases). V was pared by 4 bases and J by 1 base, with 7 bases between. Germline CDR1 WSHSY, CDR2 SAAADI. The CDR3 consists of 14 residues. The CDR3: CASSGELNTGELFF. The CDR3 DNA reads TGCGCCAGCAGTGGGGAGTTGAACACCGGGGAGCTGTTTTTT.

This sequence joins TRBV7-2 and TRBJ2-3, with TRBD2 matching over 13 bases. Germline lookup yields CDR1 SGHTA and CDR2 FQGNSA. The length of the CDR3 is 15 residues. V shed 2 bases, J shed 12 bases, and the junction held 8 bases outside the gene matches. CDR3 region: CASSLPGTSGVFQYF. The CDR3, as DNA: TGTGCCAGCAGCTTACCAGGGACTAGCGGGGTGTTTCAGTATTTT.

The gene calls are TRBV7-2 and TRBJ1-4; D is unclear. Looked up from germline, CDR1 is SGHTA and CDR2 is FQGNSA. This CDR3 region has 15 residues. Trimming pared 3 bases from V and 0 bases from J, leaving 8 bases between. This chain's CDR3 is CASSFQAATNEKLFF. The CDR3 DNA follows: TGTGCCAGCAGCTTCCAGGCTGCAACTAATGAAAAACTGTTTTTT.

V is TRBV5-1 and J is TRBJ1-2; 8 positions agree with TRBD1. V was pared by 0 bases and J by 8 bases, with 6 bases of the junction left unmatched. The CDR3 consists of 14 residues. The germline V gene encodes CDR1 SGHRS and CDR2 YFSETQ. The CDR3 DNA is TGCGCCAGCAGCTTGGACGGGACAGGCTTGGGCTACACCTTC. Its protein is CASSLDGTGLGYTF. The whole variable domain, remainder taken from reference TRBV5-1 and TRBJ1-2, is KAGVTQTPRYLIKTRGQQVTLSCSPISGHRSVSWYQQTPGQGLQFLFEYFSETQRNKGNFPGRFSGRQFSNSRSEMNVSTLELGDSALYLCASSLDGTGLGYTFGSGTRLTVV.

J is TRBJ2-6 and V is TRBV11-3; D gene uncertain. From germline, CDR1 is SGHNT and CDR2 YENEEA. CDR3 length: 15 residues. V lost 5 bases and J 0 bases, leaving 8 bases between the germline ends. This chain's CDR3 is CASSAFLSGANVLTF. The CDR3 DNA reads as TGTGCCAGCAGCGCATTCCTCTCTGGGGCCAACGTCCTGACTTTC.

This clone was seen only once. The chain employs TRBV7-2 and TRBJ2-5; perhaps D is TRBD1 or TRBD2 (6 bases each). This CDR3 region has 18 residues. The germline V and J ends were trimmed by 1 base and 2 bases, with 20 bases remaining between them. Germline CDR1 SGHTA, CDR2 FQGNSA. CDR3 bases: TGTGCCAGCAGCTTAGAAAGGGGGGCAGGATTAACTCAAGAGACCCAGTACTTC. Amino acid sequence: CASSLERGAGLTQETQYF.

The V call is TRBV10-3, the J call TRBJ2-1; D possibly corresponds to TRBD1 (6 bases). Germline assignment: CDR1 ENHRY and CDR2 SYGVKD. V gave up 6 bases and J gave up 4 bases, with 13 bases separating them. The CDR3 consists of 14 residues. The CDR3 loop reads CAISDFTGYNEQFF. The CDR3 coding sequence is TGTGCCATCAGCGACTTTACAGGGTACAATGAGCAGTTCTTC.

The chain uses TRBV9 and TRBJ1-1; TRBD1 matches at 7 bases. This CDR3 is 15 amino acids long. V was clipped by 4 bases and J by 5 bases; unmatched bases: 11. Germline CDR1 reads SGDLS; CDR2 reads YYNGEE. The chain's CDR3 is CASSPSDRVETEAFF. DNA of the CDR3: TGTGCCAGCAGCCCATCTGACAGGGTGGAGACTGAAGCTTTCTTT.

The rearrangement links TRBV25-1 to TRBJ1-2; a weak D match, TRBD1 (5 bases). In germline, CDR1 is MGHDK, CDR2 SYGVNS. Between the trimmed V and J ends, which lost 4 bases and 8 bases, there was a span of 17 bases. The CDR3 is made up of 14 amino acids. The CDR3 sequence is CASSVSGWRDGYTF. The DNA of the CDR3 is TGTGCCAGCAGTGTCTCAGGGTGGAGGGACGGCTACACCTTC.

This clone has just a few counts. The chain links TRBV18 to TRBJ1-4; the D gene is possibly TRBD1 (6 bases). V was shortened by 0 bases and J by 14 bases, with 10 bases between the two germline ends. In germline, CDR1 is KGHSH, CDR2 LQKENI. The CDR3 is 12 amino acids. CDR3 loop: CASSPPTGSLFF. The CDR3 DNA reads as TGTGCCAGCTCACCACCGACAGGTTCCCTGTTTTTT.

The CDR3 region has the DNA TGTGCCAGCAGCTTGTTTAGGACGGGGGACCGCTACGAGCAGTACTTC. Residues: CASSLFRTGDRYEQYF. The rearrangement links TRBV5-6 to TRBJ2-7, with D possibly being TRBD2 (6 bases). Per the germline V gene, CDR1 is SGHDT and CDR2 is YYEEEE. This CDR3 contains 16 residues. V shed 1 base and J shed 3 bases, with 17 bases lying between them.

Concerning this clone: The junction departs from germline at one end; a sequencing error may be responsible. This chain connects TRBV4-2 to TRBJ1-3; no clear D. The length of the CDR3 is 16 residues. CDR1 and CDR2 (germline): LGHNA, YNFKEQ. The CDR3, as DNA: TGTGCCAGCACCCAAGATCAGGCAGTTCCTGGAAACACCATATATTTT. This gives the protein CASTQDQAVPGNTIYF.

V and J are TRBV6-5 and TRBJ2-7, with 7 bases identical to TRBD1. The length of the CDR3 is 13 residues. With 1 base clipped from V and 9 bases from J, the junction kept 6 bases outside the gene matches. Germline assignment: CDR1 MNHEY and CDR2 SVGAGI. The chain's CDR3 is CASSYLGTAGQYF. The CDR3 DNA sequence: TGTGCCAGCAGTTACTTGGGGACAGCCGGGCAGTACTTC.

V usage is TRBV6-1 and J usage is TRBJ1-2, with a weak D call TRBD1 (5 bases). CDR3 length: 12 amino acids. V dropped 1 base and J dropped 8 bases, with 8 bases sitting between them. Germline CDR1 is MNHNS and CDR2 is SASEGT. The CDR3 nucleotides are TGTGCCAGCAGTGAAGAGGGGCACGGCTACACCTTC. It codes for CASSEEGHGYTF.

The chain couples TRBV7-2 to TRBJ2-3; TRBD2 might be the D (5 bases). Germline V lookup: CDR1 SGHTA, CDR2 FQGNSA. The CDR3 runs 15 residues. V was shortened by 2 bases and J by 2 bases, with 11 bases between the two germline ends. The CDR3 here is CASSLQVALTDTQYF. As DNA, the CDR3 is TGTGCCAGCAGCTTACAGGTAGCGCTCACAGATACGCAGTATTTT.

The CDR3 loop is CASSFYGGEGTEAFF. In DNA form, the CDR3 reads TGTGCCAGCAGCTTCTATGGGGGCGAGGGCACTGAAGCTTTCTTT. The chain joins TRBV5-5 to TRBJ1-1, with D maybe TRBD1 (6 bases). Trimming removed 2 bases from V and 4 bases from J, with 15 bases in between. CDR3 length: 15 amino acids. The germline CDR1 and CDR2 sequences are SGHKS and YYEKEE (reference sequence). Based on the CDR3 plus reference TRBV5-5 and TRBJ1-1, the full variable domain is DAGVTQSPTHLIKTRGQQVTLRCSPISGHKSVSWYQQVLGQGPQFIFQYYEKEERGRGNFPDRFSARQFPNYSSELNVNALLLGDSALYLCASSFYGGEGTEAFFGQGTRLTVV.

The gene calls are TRBV5-1 and TRBJ2-3; 15 bases line up with TRBD2. V shed 7 bases and J 3 bases; nucleotides not matched to a gene: 6. This CDR3 comprises 16 residues. The V gene's germline CDR1 is SGHRS and CDR2 YFSETQ. The CDR3 protein is CASRTSGRAGTDTQYF. DNA for the CDR3: TGCGCCAGCCGGACTAGCGGGAGGGCGGGGACAGATACGCAGTATTTT.

The chain employs TRBV9 and TRBJ2-3; no clear D. CDR1 and CDR2 from the germline V gene are SGDLS and YYNGEE. The CDR3 loop spans 13 amino acids. The ends were cut back, 1 base at V and 3 bases at J, with 6 bases in the middle. CDR3 protein: CASSVYGTDTQYF. The DNA for the CDR3 is TGTGCCAGCAGCGTATATGGTACAGATACGCAGTATTTT.

The V call is TRBV19, the J call TRBJ2-1; D is perhaps TRBD1 (6 bases). Deletions cut 3 bases from V and 5 bases from J, with 20 bases between. Germline V gene data show CDR1 as LNHDA and CDR2 as SQIVND (reference sequence). The CDR3 sequence is 17 residues long. CDR3 amino acids: CASSIRPRAPGDNEQFF. The CDR3 coding sequence is TGTGCCAGTAGTATCCGCCCTCGTGCCCCAGGGGACAATGAGCAGTTCTTC. The variable domain in full, completed from reference TRBV19 and TRBJ2-1, reads DGGITQSPKYLFRKEGQNVTLSCEQNLNHDAMYWYRQDPGQGLRLIYYSQIVNDFQKGDIAEGYSVSREKKESFPLTVTSAQKNPTAFYLCASSIRPRAPGDNEQFFGPGTRLTVL.

V is TRBV6-6 and J is TRBJ1-1, with D possibly TRBD1 on 6 matching bases. V lost 4 bases and J lost 4, with 16 bases in between. The CDR3 totals 15 residues. Germline V lookup: CDR1 MNHNY, CDR2 SVGAGI (reference sequence). CDR3 bases: TGTGCCAGCAGTTCCCCAGGGGATGGTAGCACTGAAGCTTTCTTT. It yields the protein CASSSPGDGSTEAFF.